This T cell receptor beta chain was found in a study of T cells in localized non-small cell lung cancer (dated by TCRdb to 2020 to 2021). Study-level background: T cell repertoires of about 230 early-stage NSCLC patients were analyzed, with tumors being compared against uninvolved tumor-adjacent lungs. The mean age of the NSCLC patients was under 70 years, with 130 or so men and over 100 women. The cohort consisted of roughly 240 treatment-naive NSCLC patients whose localized lung tumors had been resected. Broader findings and caveats from the paper: A median of about 55 of the top 100 tumor clones were detected in paired uninvolved adjacent lung, and 25 to 35 of these tumor clones were also found among the top 100 clones of the paired uninvolved adjacent lung. Since the design was exploratory, TCR variables were selected using unadjusted p-values with no false-discovery rate correction. Higher T cell density in blood was associated with longer overall survival, whereas higher clonality in adjacent lung was associated with shorter survival. Because multi-region tumor sequencing was not done, intratumor heterogeneity could not be ruled out. Uninvolved tumor-adjacent lung showed the highest T cell clonality, higher than tumor, which suggests more focused antigenic responses in the uninvolved tumor-adjacent lung.

Worth noting for this clone: What this receptor recognizes is not known. The conserved final phenylalanine or tryptophan is absent from the CDR3, which likely points to a read error.

The immunoSEQ Assay was used to sequence TCR beta CDR3 regions from DNA. As for the original processing: T cell density was computed as TCR beta template counts normalized to usable DNA estimated by amplifying housekeeping genes. Richness was estimated with the preseqR package, extrapolating to 400,000 templates for PBMC samples and 120,000 templates for tissue samples. Clonality was taken to be one minus Pielou's evenness. To identify tissue-enriched TCRs, differential abundance testing was run on productive amino-acid clonotypes with a minimum total count of 5 and an alpha of 0.1. The Jaccard Index and the Morisita Overlap Index were used to measure how much the repertoires overlapped between compartments. GLIPH grouped TCR beta CDR3s together with public tetramer-defined viral CDR3s, and a viral motif had to include at least three viral sequences and also show V-gene enrichment. Not all clones reach the TCRdb copy of this immuneACCESS table, which keeps in-frame sequences only. Checked studies attribute under half of the gap to unresolved V genes and leave the rest unexplained. From that table come the V and J calls and clone size; the DNA was used to work out D and trimming. This sample is represented by just over 70,000 clones; 70% to 90% of them were singletons. In total, the top ten clones hold 21% of the sample.

Trimming accounts for 5 bases at V and 2 bases at J, while the number of junction bases matched to no gene is 8. CDR1 MGHDK and CDR2 SYGVNS are derived from the germline V gene. The CDR3 has 15 amino acids, counting both end residues. The retained sequence is limited to the CDR3, 45 bases, with the frame set at the first base. At diagnosis, peripheral blood, uninvolved tumor-adjacent lung and tumor were collected and stored as a combination of fresh-frozen and FFPE material. Blood samples were analyzed as peripheral blood mononuclear cells for TCR repertoire profiling. This material consisted of peripheral blood, taken before any cancer treatment. This sequence uses TRBV25-1 and TRBJ2-7, with TRBD1 identical over 8 junction bases. This TCR was sampled from a male donor at least 60 years old with stage III squamous cell lung carcinoma. CDR3 loop: CASSKVDRDAYEQYL. The DNA is TGTGCCAGCAGTAAGGTGGACAGGGACGCCTACGAGCAGTACCTC.